What follows are 10 T cell receptor beta chains derived from one specimen sequenced in a study of blood T cell repertoires in COVID-19 (TCRdb year 2020). Preparation of the library involved the immunoSEQ multiplex PCR assay. The clones in this table, taken by TCRdb from immuneACCESS, are in-frame only. Not every clone is retained; where verified, under half of the shortfall comes from an unresolved V gene, and the cause of the rest is unknown. Across this sample there are 250,000 to 300,000 clones, with approximately 81% seen only once. Of the sample, around 6.3% falls within the top ten clones. The sample comprised PBMCs or T cells enriched from blood (not recorded which). The receptors were gathered from a woman aged 45-65 years who had been exposed to COVID-19.

The chain uses TRBV4-3 and TRBJ2-1; 7 positions agree with TRBD1. The CDR3 is 17 amino acids. The J segment lost 6 bases and the V segment lost 4 bases, leaving 15 bases of the junction unmatched. Germline assignment: CDR1 LGHNA and CDR2 YSLEER. In DNA, the CDR3 is TGCGCCAGCAGCCGCCACATACAGGGGACGGGCGGCAATGAGCAGTTCTTC. Translated: CASSRHIQGTGGNEQFF.

This sequence joins TRBV9 and TRBJ2-2; 8 bases are a match to TRBD2. The germline gives CDR1 SGDLS, CDR2 YYNGEE. With 3 bases clipped from V and 1 base from J, the junction kept 2 bases outside the gene matches. The CDR3 extends over 15 amino acids. This chain's CDR3 is CASSAGTRNTGELFF. In DNA form, the CDR3 reads TGTGCCAGCAGCGCCGGGACTAGGAACACCGGGGAGCTGTTTTTT.

This chain joins TRBV5-1 and TRBJ1-2; 7 bases align to TRBD1. The trim removed 4 bases at V and 5 bases at J, leaving 11 bases unmatched. Germline V gene sequence: CDR1 SGHRS, CDR2 YFSETQ. CDR3 size: 15 residues. CDR3 nucleotide sequence: TGCGCCAGCAGCCCGGAGGGGGCGAAAAGATATGGCTACACCTTC. This encodes CASSPEGAKRYGYTF.

The CDR3 DNA reads as TGTGCCAGCAAAAGGGGCACTGAAGCTTTCTTT. Amino acid sequence: CASKRGTEAFF. V gene TRBV6-5 combines with J gene TRBJ1-1; D is possibly TRBD1 (5 bases). The CDR3 extends over 11 amino acids. Trimming removed 7 bases from V and 4 bases from J, with 7 bases in between. Germline V gives CDR1 MNHEY, CDR2 SVGAGI.

This chain joins TRBV6-2 or TRBV6-3 and TRBJ2-7; D is ambiguous. From germline, CDR1 is MNHEY and CDR2 SVGEGT. The CDR3 runs 12 residues. The V end lost 1 base, the J end lost 9 bases, and 10 bases lay between the germline ends. The CDR3 DNA reads as TGTGCCAGCAGTTACTTGCCAACGGGGCAGTACTTC. This sequence encodes CASSYLPTGQYF.

The chain links TRBV11-2 to TRBJ1-1; 9 bases fit TRBD1. The germline CDR1 and CDR2 sequences are SGHAT and FQNNGV. CDR3 length: 15 residues. Trimming at V came to 3 bases and at J to 5 bases, leaving 7 bases not matched to a gene. The CDR3 is CASSFLGQGSTEAFF. The DNA for the CDR3 is TGTGCCAGCAGCTTCTTGGGACAGGGTTCGACTGAAGCTTTCTTT.

The chain joins TRBV7-8 to TRBJ2-7, with TRBD1 identical over 7 bases. The CDR3 is 12 amino acids. V was clipped by 4 bases and J by 6 bases; unmatched bases: 3. Germline assignment: CDR1 SGHVS and CDR2 FQNEAQ. The CDR3 is CASSSTGREQYF. CDR3 DNA sequence: TGTGCCAGCAGCTCGACAGGGCGCGAGCAGTACTTC.

This chain connects TRBV18 to TRBJ1-4; TRBD1 agrees at 9 bases. CDR1 and CDR2 from the germline V gene are KGHSH and LQKENI. With V trimmed by 2 bases and J by 6 bases, 1 base remained unmatched. The CDR3 covers 14 residues. As DNA, the CDR3 is TGTGCCAGCTCACCAGGGACAGGGTATGAAAAACTGTTTTTT. Its translation: CASSPGTGYEKLFF.

A single count supports this clone. The CDR3 here is CASSYSGGMSYNSPLHF. CDR3 nucleotides: TGTGCCAGCAGTTACTCGGGGGGAATGAGTTATAATTCACCCCTCCACTTT. The chain carries TRBV6-2 or TRBV6-3 and TRBJ1-6, with D maybe TRBD1 (5 bases). Germline CDR1 reads MNHEY; CDR2 reads SVGEGT. The V gene lost 0 bases and the J gene lost 4 bases, with 13 bases spanning the gap. The CDR3 extends over 17 amino acids.

The chain has TRBV2 and TRBJ2-3; TRBD2 aligns across 10 bases. The CDR3 runs to 14 residues. Per the germline V gene, CDR1 is SNHLY and CDR2 is FYNNEI. V lost 10 bases and J lost 3; bases outside the gene matches: 7. The CDR3 coding sequence is TGTGCCACCCGAGCGGGGGGGCCGACAGATACGCAGTATTTT. This encodes CATRAGGPTDTQYF.